These 25 T cell receptor beta chains came from one sample sequenced in a study of cytomegalovirus exposure and HLA in healthy donors. The PCR had 60 Vbeta and 13 Jbeta primers. The data were produced by immunoSEQ multiplex PCR, yet TCRdb's version contains in-frame clones alone and is incomplete. The sample lists 98,000 or so clones; about 9.5% were seen once. Sequenced sample: PBMCs. These receptors all stem from a man aged 35 to 55 in good health and CMV-seropositive.

This clone has more than one count but fewer than ten. The chain carries TRBV7-9 and TRBJ1-4; D not resolved. The CDR3 loop spans 14 amino acids. CDR1 and CDR2 from the germline V gene are SEHNR and FQNEAQ (reference sequence). V was cut by 6 bases and J by 10 bases, with 18 bases left in between. The CDR3 region has the DNA TGTGCCAGCAGTCGCCGGGAAGCTATAGGAAAACTGTTTTTT. The encoded protein is CASSRREAIGKLFF.

The chain uses TRBV7-6 and TRBJ1-5; D possibly corresponds to TRBD1 (5 bases). CDR3 length equals 15 residues. Deletions cut 3 bases from V and 2 bases from J, with 11 bases between. Germline assignment: CDR1 SGHVS and CDR2 FNYEAQ. The CDR3 DNA is TGTGCCAGCAGCTTGGCGGGGGTTGGCAATCAGCCCCAGCATTTT. It encodes CASSLAGVGNQPQHF.

This clone has a handful of counts. The V call is TRBV7-9, the J call TRBJ2-3, with 8 bases that match TRBD2. Per the germline V gene, CDR1 is SEHNR and CDR2 is FQNEAQ (reference sequence). The CDR3 runs to 18 residues. V was clipped by 1 base and J by 3 bases; unmatched bases: 12. The CDR3 DNA reads as TGTGCCAGCAGCTTAGTGTCCGGCGGGGCGGGAGGTACAGATACGCAGTATTTT. As protein: CASSLVSGGAGGTDTQYF.

The rearrangement joins TRBV10-3 to TRBJ1-5; D may be TRBD1 (6 bases). Trimming stripped 8 bases from V and 0 bases from J, with 8 bases between. Germline values: CDR1 ENHRY, CDR2 SYGVKD. The CDR3 is 13 amino acids. In DNA, the CDR3 is TGTGCCATCCGGACAGATAGCAATCAGCCCCAGCATTTT. This translates into CAIRTDSNQPQHF.

This clone was observed a handful of times. The rearrangement links TRBV30 to TRBJ1-2; a weak D match, TRBD1 (5 bases). This CDR3 region has 13 residues. The germline V gene has CDR1 GTSNPN and CDR2 SVGIG (reference sequence). V was clipped by 2 bases and J by 4 bases, with 11 bases between them. The CDR3, as DNA: TGTGCCTGGAGTTTCGACAGTGTCTATGGCTACACCTTC. Protein sequence: CAWSFDSVYGYTF. Variable domain in full (rest from reference TRBV30 and TRBJ1-2): SQTIHQWPATLVQPVGSPLSLECTVEGTSNPNLYWYRQAAGRGLQLLFYSVGIGQISSEVPQNLSASRPQDRQFILSSKKLLLSDSGFYLCAWSFDSVYGYTFGSGTRLTVV.

The rearrangement links TRBV30 to TRBJ2-7; tentative D call: TRBD2 (6 bases). This CDR3 has 12 amino acids. Germline V gives CDR1 GTSNPN, CDR2 SVGIG (reference sequence). V dropped 4 bases and J dropped 0 bases, with 7 bases sitting between them. CDR3 amino acids: CAWIADSYEQYF. The CDR3 bases are TGTGCCTGGATAGCGGACTCCTACGAGCAGTACTTC.

The genes are TRBV6-1 and TRBJ1-2; no firm D call. This CDR3 spans 13 amino acids. V lost 3 bases, J lost 4 bases, and 9 bases lay in between. CDR1 is MNHNS, CDR2 SASEGT, per germline. For the CDR3, the DNA is TGTGCCAGCAGTGACGCAGCGTTCTATGGCTACACCTTC. This codes for CASSDAAFYGYTF.

In this sample, this clone turned up a few times. This chain uses TRBV19 with TRBJ2-5; possible D gene TRBD1, 6 bases. Germline V CDR1 and CDR2: LNHDA, SQIVND (reference sequence). This CDR3 comprises 15 residues. The V end was cut by 4 bases, the J end by 5 bases, with 17 bases between. In DNA form, the CDR3 reads TGTGCCAGTAGTACTCTCAGGGGTTTAGGGGAGACCCAGTACTTC. The encoded protein is CASSTLRGLGETQYF.

The chain employs TRBV29-1 and TRBJ2-1, with 7 bases lining up with TRBD2. Germline V lookup: CDR1 SQVTM, CDR2 ANQGSEA. V was pared by 8 bases and J by 9 bases, with 13 bases of the junction left unmatched. This CDR3 is built from 13 residues. The CDR3, as DNA: TGCAGCATTCTAGCGGAGGGGTTGGGTGAGCAGTTCTTC. This gives the protein CSILAEGLGEQFF.

J is TRBJ1-5 and V is TRBV27, with TRBD1 matching over 9 bases. This CDR3 region has 18 residues. V was pared by 5 bases and J by 7 bases, with 18 bases of the junction left unmatched. Germline assignment: CDR1 MNHEY and CDR2 SMNVEV (reference sequence). The chain's CDR3 is CASSPINPIQGAWQPQHF. In nucleotides, the CDR3 is TGTGCCAGCAGTCCAATTAATCCGATACAGGGGGCTTGGCAGCCCCAGCATTTT.

In its sample, this clone was seen a few times. Mismatch with germline at one junction end may stem from a read error. The CDR3 DNA reads TGTGCCAGCAGCTCGTTGGGACTAGCGGGAGAGGCCCAGTACTTC. It yields the protein CASSSLGLAGEAQYF. The gene calls are TRBV7-3 and TRBJ2-5, with TRBD2 identical over 14 bases. This CDR3 spans 15 amino acids. Germline values: CDR1 SGHTA, CDR2 FQGTGA.

In its sample, this clone was seen a few times. This chain uses TRBV7-6 with TRBJ1-2, with 9 bases that match TRBD1. CDR1 is SGHVS and CDR2 is FNYEAQ in the germline V gene. V lost 5 bases to trimming and J lost 8 bases; unmatched junction nucleotides: 9. This CDR3 comprises 14 residues. For the CDR3, the DNA is TGTGCCAGCAGCACCGGGACAGGGTTGGGGGGCTACACCTTC. As protein: CASSTGTGLGGYTF.

The chain employs TRBV18 and TRBJ1-3; D is undetermined. Trimming removed 2 bases from V and 0 bases from J, with 8 bases in between. The germline V gene encodes CDR1 KGHSH and CDR2 LQKENI. This CDR3 is built from 15 residues. As DNA, the CDR3 is TGTGCCAGCTCACCAAAATCTCGCTCTGGAAACACCATATATTTT. It is translated as CASSPKSRSGNTIYF.

The V call is TRBV5-1, the J call TRBJ2-3; TRBD1 agrees at 9 bases. CDR1 is SGHRS and CDR2 is YFSETQ in the germline V gene. CDR3 length: 16 residues. The J segment lost 0 bases and the V segment lost 0 bases, leaving 2 bases of the junction unmatched. CDR3 in amino acids: CASSLVTGGSTDTQYF. CDR3 DNA: TGCGCCAGCAGCTTGGTGACAGGGGGGAGCACAGATACGCAGTATTTT.

By share of the sample, this clone is medium-sized. This chain connects TRBV28 to TRBJ2-7; tentatively, D is TRBD2 (5 bases). V was shortened by 6 bases and J by 0 bases, with 18 bases between the two germline ends. CDR1 is MDHEN, CDR2 SYDVKM, per germline. The CDR3 totals 16 residues. The CDR3 region has the DNA TGTGCCAGCAGGGGATCGGACTCCCCTCCCTCCTACGAGCAGTACTTC. This translates into CASRGSDSPPSYEQYF.

This sequence joins TRBV5-4 and TRBJ1-1, with 7 bases aligning to TRBD1. The CDR3 has 14 amino acids. Germline V gene sequence: CDR1 SGHNT, CDR2 YYREEE (reference sequence). The V and J ends lost 4 bases and 1 base, in that order; junction bases with no gene match: 4. CDR3 residues: CASSMGQRNTEAFF. The DNA for the CDR3 is TGTGCCAGCAGCATGGGACAGAGGAACACTGAAGCTTTCTTT.

The rearrangement joins TRBV6-6 to TRBJ2-5, with 8 bases fitting TRBD2. The CDR3 has 14 residues. V lost 6 bases to trimming and J lost 5 bases; unmatched junction nucleotides: 8. Germline lookup yields CDR1 MNHNY and CDR2 SVGAGI (reference sequence). CDR3 protein: CASRPRGGLETQYF. DNA for the CDR3: TGTGCCAGCAGGCCCCGGGGGGGGCTTGAGACCCAGTACTTC.

This clone appeared a few times. The CDR3 here is CASSLVGRRQEKLFF. CDR3 bases: TGCGCCAGCAGCTTGGTAGGCAGGAGACAGGAAAAACTGTTTTTT. This sequence joins TRBV5-1 and TRBJ1-4; possible D gene TRBD1, 5 bases. Looked up from germline, CDR1 is SGHRS and CDR2 is YFSETQ. Trimming removed 0 bases at V and 8 bases at J, with 14 bases between. The CDR3 runs to 15 residues.

This chain connects TRBV7-9 to TRBJ2-7, with 9 bases identical to TRBD2. The J segment lost 6 bases and the V segment lost 5 bases, leaving 8 bases of the junction unmatched. The CDR3 covers 14 residues. CDR1 and CDR2 from the germline V gene are SEHNR and FQNEAQ (reference sequence). CDR3 residues: CASSAPGLAFEQYF. The CDR3 DNA sequence: TGTGCCAGCAGCGCCCCGGGACTAGCTTTCGAGCAGTACTTC.

In this sample, this clone turned up a few times. V is TRBV25-1 and J is TRBJ1-2, with 9 bases identical to TRBD1. With 5 bases clipped from V and 5 bases from J, the junction kept 15 bases outside the gene matches. Germline-derived CDR1 and CDR2 are MGHDK and SYGVNS. The CDR3 contains 17 residues. DNA of the CDR3: TGTGCCAGCAGTCCGGGACAGGGCCCATTTACGGGGTATGGCTACACCTTC. Amino acids: CASSPGQGPFTGYGYTF.

This clone has just one count. The rearrangement links TRBV11-2 to TRBJ2-1; D perhaps matches TRBD1 (5 bases). The CDR3 spans 13 residues. Trimming pared 4 bases from V and 8 bases from J, leaving 12 bases between. CDR1 is SGHAT, CDR2 FQNNGV, per germline. The CDR3 sequence is CASSSSPRDEQFF. The CDR3 nucleotides read TGTGCCAGCAGCTCATCCCCCAGGGATGAGCAGTTCTTC.

This clone has a handful of counts. The chain combines TRBV10-1 with TRBJ2-2, with D perhaps matching TRBD2 (6 bases). V shed 5 bases and J shed 4 bases, with 8 bases lying between them. Germline V lookup: CDR1 WNHNN, CDR2 SYGVQD (reference sequence). This CDR3 region has 13 residues. DNA of the CDR3: TGCGCCAGCAGTTATAGCGGCACCGGGGAGCTGTTTTTT. Protein sequence: CASSYSGTGELFF.

This clone has more than one count but fewer than ten. J is TRBJ1-2 and V is TRBV4-2, with a possible D match to TRBD1 (5 bases). This CDR3 spans 17 amino acids. The germline gives CDR1 LGHNA, CDR2 YNFKEQ. The V and J ends lost 3 bases and 6 bases respectively, with 23 bases between them. The DNA of the CDR3 is TGTGCCAGCAGCCAGCGGGGTTATGGGGCCCGAGTAGATGGCTACACCTTC. This codes for CASSQRGYGARVDGYTF.

This clone was detected only a few times. The genes are TRBV23-1 and TRBJ2-3; 10 bases are shared with TRBD2. TRBV23-1 is assigned to the ORF class and has an uncertain function. The CDR3 extends over 20 amino acids. V lost 2 bases and J lost 4; bases outside the gene matches: 18. CDR3 sequence reads: CASSQQTSGKRRVRADTQYF. CDR3 in DNA: TGCGCCAGCAGTCAACAAACTAGCGGGAAGCGTAGGGTTAGGGCAGATACGCAGTATTTT.

The chain joins TRBV29-1 to TRBJ2-1; D is unclear. CDR1 SQVTM and CDR2 ANQGSEA come from the germline V gene. Trimming took off 4 bases at V and 8 bases at J, with 9 bases between the two ends. The CDR3 has 11 residues. CDR3: CSVVGSYEQFF. DNA of the CDR3: TGCAGCGTTGTCGGGTCCTATGAGCAGTTCTTC.